This is a list of T cell receptor beta chains from one sample in a study of T cells in Graves' hyperthyroidism and ophthalmopathy. One entry per CDR3 protein, called by TCRdb with MiXCR from the multiplex PCR reads. Among around 500,000 distinct CDR3 sequences, 20% to 25% were seen once, and the ten largest hold around 47%. Input material: blood. These receptors originate from a woman between 70 and 85 years old with Graves' ophthalmopathy. The CDR3 runs from the conserved cysteine through the conserved F or W. Each record gives: V gene, clone size, J gene, D gene, CDR3 DNA, CDR3 protein. The D gene is left open where the match is weak. For some rows the clone size is stated as once, few or many, or as a class when expanded; others skip it.

V gene: TRBV7-6
clone size: -
J gene: TRBJ2-2
D gene: -
CDR3 DNA: TGTGCCAGCAGTCCAACAGGGAAGAGGGAGCTGTTTTTT
CDR3 protein: CASSPTGKRELFF

V gene: TRBV6-2/TRBV6-3
clone size: -
J gene: TRBJ1-2
D gene: -
CDR3 DNA: TGTACCAGCAGTTACCCTCGGGGACTGGGCTATGGCTACACCTTC
CDR3 protein: CTSSYPRGLGYGYTF

V gene: TRBV9
clone size: -
J gene: TRBJ1-5
D gene: TRBD1
CDR3 DNA: TGTGCCAGCAGCGTAACTCTCGACGGGACAGGGTTTTTGCATTTT
CDR3 protein: CASSVTLDGTGFLHF

V gene: TRBV5-1
clone size: few
J gene: TRBJ2-7
D gene: TRBD1
CDR3 DNA: TGCGCCAGCAGCTTGGATAATGGACAGGACTACGAGCAGTACTTC
CDR3 protein: CASSLDNGQDYEQYF

V gene: TRBV29-1
clone size: few
J gene: TRBJ1-4
D gene: TRBD1
CDR3 DNA: TGCAGCGTCGCCCCAGGGGGCGTGGATGAAAAACTGTTTTTT
CDR3 protein: CSVAPGGVDEKLFF

V gene: TRBV12-5
clone size: -
J gene: TRBJ2-6
D gene: -
CDR3 DNA: TGTGCTAGTGGTTTGCCCTCACTATCCACTCTTCTAAATGTGGCCAACGTCCTGACTTTC
CDR3 protein: CASGLPSLSTLLNVANVLTF

V gene: TRBV12-5
clone size: few
J gene: TRBJ2-7
D gene: -
CDR3 DNA: TGTGCTAGTGGTTTGACAGGAAGAGGGAACTACGAGCAGTACTTC
CDR3 protein: CASGLTGRGNYEQYF

V gene: TRBV10-3
clone size: -
J gene: TRBJ1-1
D gene: -
CDR3 DNA: TGTGCCATCAGTGAGTCCCAACAGGCCCGGAACACTGAAGCTTTCTTT
CDR3 protein: CAISESQQARNTEAFF

V gene: TRBV5-1
clone size: -
J gene: TRBJ1-2
D gene: -
CDR3 DNA: TGCGCCAGCAGAGAAGTGGGGGTTAACTATGGCTACACCTTC
CDR3 protein: CASREVGVNYGYTF

V gene: TRBV2
clone size: -
J gene: TRBJ2-2
D gene: TRBD2
CDR3 DNA: TGTGCCAGCAGTGCGGCAGCCTTCGGACTAGCGAACACCGGGGAGCTGTTTTTT
CDR3 protein: CASSAAAFGLANTGELFF

V gene: TRBV18
clone size: -
J gene: TRBJ1-2
D gene: -
CDR3 DNA: TGTGCCAGCTCACCAGAATACAGCTATGGCTACACCTTC
CDR3 protein: CASSPEYSYGYTF

V gene: TRBV20-1
clone size: few
J gene: TRBJ1-1
D gene: -
CDR3 DNA: TGCAGTGCCTACATTTTGGGGGGAGTTAGCACTGAAGCTTTCTTT
CDR3 protein: CSAYILGGVSTEAFF

V gene: TRBV2
clone size: -
J gene: TRBJ2-5
D gene: TRBD2
CDR3 DNA: TGTGCCAGCAGGGACGGGGTAGCGGGATTGGAGACCCAGTACTTC
CDR3 protein: CASRDGVAGLETQYF